These 17 T cell receptor beta chains were all obtained from the same sample, sequenced in a study of TIL therapy for anti-PD-1-resistant metastatic lung cancer. The time point denotes: pre-treatment sample, taken before nivolumab and TIL therapy. Pleural nodules or supraclavicular lymph nodes made up most of the excised metastases sampled. The immunoSEQ assay was v3. TCRdb keeps only in-frame clones here, not all; method: immunoSEQ multiplex PCR. This sample carries 20,000 to 30,000 clones, roughly 69% of them seen once, and the ten largest clones take roughly 15%. The sample was tumor tissue, taken at baseline. All receptors derive from a woman aged 30-79 years with non-small cell lung cancer.

This clone was seen only once. The V gene is TRBV5-6, the J gene TRBJ1-1; 9 bases agree with TRBD1. The CDR3 extends over 15 amino acids. Germline V gene lookup returns CDR1 SGHDT and CDR2 YYEEEE. With V trimmed by 5 bases and J by 1 base, 6 bases remained unmatched. The CDR3 DNA is TGTGCCAGCAGTCATGGACAGGGGAGGAACACTGAAGCTTTCTTT. This encodes CASSHGQGRNTEAFF.

This CDR3 reads CASSNGLVYYNEQFF. As DNA, the CDR3 is TGTGCCAGTAGTAATGGACTAGTTTACTACAATGAGCAGTTCTTC. The chain uses TRBV19 and TRBJ2-1, with 7 bases matching TRBD2. Germline V gene data show CDR1 as LNHDA and CDR2 as SQIVND (reference sequence). V shed 4 bases and J 3 bases; nucleotides not matched to a gene: 6. The CDR3 consists of 15 residues.

This chain connects TRBV15 to TRBJ1-1; D call uncertain. CDR3 length equals 14 residues. Trimming took off 6 bases at V and 4 bases at J, with 15 bases between the two ends. Germline V gene sequence: CDR1 LNHNV, CDR2 YYDKDF (reference sequence). CDR3 residues: CATRDLGRTTEAFF. The CDR3, as DNA: TGTGCCACCAGGGATCTGGGAAGGACCACTGAAGCTTTCTTT.

V is TRBV5-1 and J is TRBJ2-7; perhaps TRBD1 as D (6 bases). Germline values: CDR1 SGHRS, CDR2 YFSETQ. V shed 1 base and J shed 4 bases, with 12 bases lying between them. The CDR3 totals 14 residues. The CDR3 region is CASSLRGLEYEQYF. In DNA, the CDR3 is TGCGCCAGCAGCTTGAGGGGGTTAGAGTACGAGCAGTACTTC.

This clone was picked up many times. This rearrangement joins TRBV11-2 to TRBJ2-3; no clear D. Germline V gene lookup returns CDR1 SGHAT and CDR2 FQNNGV. Trimming took 6 bases from V and 0 from J, leaving 7 bases between them. The CDR3 sequence is 13 residues long. CDR3 region: CASRTTSTDTQYF. CDR3 bases: TGTGCCAGCAGAACTACTAGCACAGATACGCAGTATTTT. Combining the CDR3 with reference TRBV11-2 and TRBJ2-3 gives the whole variable domain EAGVAQSPRYKIIEKRQSVAFWCNPISGHATLYWYQQILGQGPKLLIQFQNNGVVDDSQLPKDRFSAERLKGVDSTLKIQPAKLEDSAVYLCASRTTSTDTQYFGPGTRLTVL.

V gene TRBV5-4 combines with J gene TRBJ2-1, with D hard to call. Trimming removed 0 bases from V and 7 bases from J, with 11 bases in between. Germline lookup yields CDR1 SGHNT and CDR2 YYREEE (reference sequence). The CDR3 runs 14 residues. As DNA, the CDR3 is TGTGCCAGCAGCTTGGGTATCTTGGGTAATGAGCAGTTCTTC. It translates to CASSLGILGNEQFF.

The genes are TRBV15 and TRBJ2-1, with 9 bases that match TRBD2. Germline CDR1 and CDR2: LNHNV and YYDKDF (reference sequence). The CDR3 totals 15 residues. V dropped 2 bases and J dropped 9; count of bases not matched to a gene: 8. Here the CDR3 DNA reads TGTGCCACCAGCAGAACGGGACTAGCTTTCGGTGAGCAGTTCTTC. Translation: CATSRTGLAFGEQFF.

The chain couples TRBV15 to TRBJ2-7; 9 positions match TRBD1. The germline gives CDR1 LNHNV, CDR2 YYDKDF (reference sequence). V shed 0 bases and J 3 bases; nucleotides not matched to a gene: 12. There are 18 residues in the CDR3. Here the CDR3 reads CATSRDIPGGTGNYEQYF. The CDR3 coding sequence is TGTGCCACCAGCAGAGATATACCGGGTGGGACAGGGAACTACGAGCAGTACTTC.

For this clone: Sequence at one end of the junction differs from germline and may be a read error. This chain links TRBV7-2 with TRBJ2-3; 16 bases fit TRBD2. The CDR3 has 16 amino acids. Per the germline V gene, CDR1 is SGHTA and CDR2 is FQGNSA. The CDR3 DNA follows: TGTGCCAGCAGCTTAGGGGGACTAGCGGGAGGGCCTCATTGGGATTTT. Residues: CASSLGGLAGGPHWDF.

This chain links TRBV10-3 with TRBJ2-7, with TRBD1 matching over 11 bases. Germline V CDR1 and CDR2: ENHRY, SYGVKD. The CDR3 has 13 residues. The trim removed 11 bases at V and 6 bases at J, leaving 9 bases unmatched. CDR3 in amino acids: CASTGQGAREQYF. The CDR3 nucleotides read TGTGCCTCCACAGGACAGGGGGCGCGCGAGCAGTACTTC.

This clone has just a few counts. The genes are TRBV6-5 and TRBJ2-7, with 11 bases aligning to TRBD1. The CDR3 extends over 15 amino acids. In germline, CDR1 is MNHEY, CDR2 SVGAGI. With 6 bases clipped from V and 2 bases from J, the junction kept 6 bases outside the gene matches. CDR3 in DNA: TGTGCCAGCAGACCCGGGACAGGGGGAACCTACGAGCAGTACTTC. The encoded protein is CASRPGTGGTYEQYF.

This clone was seen a single time. The chain combines TRBV28 with TRBJ2-5; 8 bases line up with TRBD1. V shed 9 bases and J 4 bases; nucleotides not matched to a gene: 1. Germline CDR1 and CDR2: MDHEN and SYDVKM. CDR3 size: 11 residues. The CDR3 DNA is TGTGCCAGTACAGGGGGAGAGACCCAGTACTTC. Its protein product is CASTGGETQYF.

This chain joins TRBV12-5 and TRBJ2-7, with D perhaps TRBD2 (5 bases). Trimming took off 8 bases at V and 7 bases at J, with 18 bases between the two ends. Germline CDR1 and CDR2: LGHNT and FRNRAP. This CDR3 is 13 amino acids long. The CDR3 nucleotides read TGTGCTAGTAGCGGTGGAACCCGGGGTGAGCAGTACTTC. Its protein is CASSGGTRGEQYF.

The rearrangement joins TRBV2 to TRBJ1-1; D gene unclear. Germline CDR1 and CDR2: SNHLY and FYNNEI. The V end lost 6 bases, the J end lost 4 bases, and 12 bases lay between the germline ends. This CDR3 is built from 13 residues. Here the CDR3 DNA reads TGTGCCAGCAGGAGGGTATTGGGCACTGAAGCTTTCTTT. It specifies CASRRVLGTEAFF.

This sequence joins TRBV19 and TRBJ1-5; the D is unclear. The V end was cut by 0 bases, the J end by 1 base, with 10 bases between. CDR3 length: 16 residues. Germline loops: CDR1 LNHDA, CDR2 SQIVND (reference sequence). CDR3 sequence: CASSIDLGNSNQPQHF. The CDR3 DNA reads as TGTGCCAGTAGTATAGATCTTGGGAACAGCAATCAGCCCCAGCATTTT.

J is TRBJ2-7 and V is TRBV23-1; D is uncertain. TRBV23-1 is flagged as an ORF with uncertain function. The V gene lost 9 bases and the J gene lost 1 base, with 25 bases spanning the gap. CDR3 length: 17 residues. The CDR3 reads CARRNSWEWGSSYEQYF. For the CDR3, the DNA is TGCGCCAGGAGAAATTCTTGGGAATGGGGTTCTTCCTACGAGCAGTACTTC.

This chain connects TRBV7-6 to TRBJ2-1; 7 bases align to TRBD2. Germline V gene sequence: CDR1 SGHVS, CDR2 FNYEAQ. V trimming: 4 bases; J trimming: 9 bases; junction bases outside the gene matches: 3. The CDR3 totals 12 residues. In nucleotides, the CDR3 is TGTGCCAGCAGCTCCTGGGGGGGTGAGCAGTTCTTC. It yields the protein CASSSWGGEQFF.